This T cell receptor (beta chain) was captured by sequencing in a study of T-cell memory formation after mild COVID-19 (dated by TCRdb to 2020 to 2022). Broadly, across the study: Most TCR sequence clusters were specific to one of the two donors. Longitudinal TCRalpha and TCRbeta repertoire sequencing tracked T-cell clones expanding and contracting after mild COVID-19 in a couple of donors. Two young, previously healthy adult volunteers, one female and one male, were included in the cohort. The study at large found these results: Balanced CD4/CD8 phenotypes were observed for clones contracting from day 15 to 85, whereas a bias towards CD4+ was observed for a second wave of clones expanding from day 15 to 37. Contracting CD4+ clones were found mainly in CM and EM memory subsets, while CD8+ clones were enriched in EMRA. Whether the second-wave clones peaking on day 37 were SARS-CoV-2 specific was not confirmed. The detection of some responding clones in pre-infection memory suggests that pre-existing cross-reactive memory T cells joined the SARS-CoV-2 response. The study covered only a couple of mild cases, and larger cohorts including severe cases with pre-infection samples were considered necessary.

This clonotype has a handful of counts. The target of this receptor is not known. No much larger clone exists at a distance of one base, and base qualities are not known. The CDR3 numbers 12 residues from cysteine through phenylalanine. Of the read, only the CDR3 DNA is kept; its 36 bases are in frame from base 1. V sheds 1 base and J sheds 13 bases, leaving 8 bases between their ends. Ficoll-Paque density gradient centrifugation was used to isolate PBMCs. TCRdb lists the instrument as Illumina NovaSeq 6000. Using 5'RACE with constant-segment primers, TCRalpha and TCRbeta cDNA libraries were constructed, with sample barcodes and unique molecular identifiers added in the process. RNA was extracted from every sample with Trizol reagent. Amplification of the libraries took two PCR steps, and the second step added a second sample barcode plus Illumina TruSeq adapters. Libraries were sequenced on an Illumina NovaSeq with 2 x 150 bp paired-end reads. In the authors' own workflow: With migec v1.2.7, reads were demultiplexed and then collapsed into UMI-guided consensus sequences. With mixcr v2.1.11, UMI consensuses were aligned to TRA and TRB V and J templates and assembled into clonotypes. A clonotype was counted as expanded or contracted only when both edgeR and NoisET called the clonotype significant, with the noise models trained on biological replicates. For edgeR calls, the thresholds were a false discovery rate-adjusted p below 0.01 and a log2 fold-change of 1. PCA with hierarchical clustering of max-normalized trajectories of the 1000 most abundant clonotypes was used as exploratory dynamics analysis. The CD4 or CD8 phenotype of responding clones was assigned using the separately sequenced CD4+ and CD8+ repertoires. In TCRdb, the public reads were trimmed at Q25 with fastp and aligned with MiXCR, with productive beta chains retained. Merged by CDR3 protein, the rows form single entries marked with the most common genes and DNA. In this record, the V and J calls reflect TCRdb's handling and not the investigators' own analysis. This sample holds a few hundred thousand distinct CDR3 sequences; approximately 15% were observed only once. The top ten constitute around a fifth of the sample.

This TCR came from a man younger than 35 who had mild COVID-19 (a few samples of this study predate the infection). The sample titles of this study are shuffled in the database, so cell type and time point are left out; the donor was told from shared clones. The rearranged chain carries TRBV12-3 or TRBV12-4 and TRBJ1-6, with the D gene uncertain. The sample comprised PBMCs or a T cell subset sorted from them (not recorded which). Here is the DNA: TGTGCCAGCAGTTTAGATTCGGGGCCCCTCCACTTT. Translated, it gives CASSLDSGPLHF.